This TCR beta chain was identified in a study of T cell repertoires in cytomegalovirus infection. The overall study: Both recently identified HLA-C-restricted and well-studied HLA-B-restricted CMV epitopes were used in the study. Study results and caveats: The ex vivo response was dominated by HLA-C-restricted CMV-specific TCR beta clonotypes. Carriers of CMV plus the relevant HLA were identified by cumulative public TCR beta family frequency.

This clonotype was seen only a few times. Its antigen is currently unknown. TCRdb independently ran MiXCR on the reads; one entry per CDR3 protein. The data show a few hundred thousand distinct CDR3 sequences, under 45% seen once. The length of the CDR3 is 12 residues. The V gene end was trimmed by 10 bases and the J gene end by 5 bases; junction bases not matched to a gene: 8. In germline, CDR1 is LNHDA, CDR2 SQIVND (reference sequence). This receptor was taken from a human donor in good health (CMV status not recorded). Some clones in this sample may be carry-over from other donors' samples. Sequenced here: cultured PBMCs, sampled from culture after CMV antigen stimulation. The chain carries TRBV19 and TRBJ2-7, with 7 bases aligning to TRBD1. CDR3 DNA sequence: TGTGCCACAAGACAGGGTTGGGACGAGCAGTACTTC. Translated: CATRQGWDEQYF.